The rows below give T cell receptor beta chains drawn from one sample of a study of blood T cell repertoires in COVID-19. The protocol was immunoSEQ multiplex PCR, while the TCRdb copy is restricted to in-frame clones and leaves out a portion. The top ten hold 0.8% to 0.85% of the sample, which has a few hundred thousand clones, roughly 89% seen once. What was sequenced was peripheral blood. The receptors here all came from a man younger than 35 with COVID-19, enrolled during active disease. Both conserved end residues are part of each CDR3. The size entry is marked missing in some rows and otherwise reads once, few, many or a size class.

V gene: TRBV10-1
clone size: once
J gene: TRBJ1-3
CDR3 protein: CASSPQKIGNTIYF

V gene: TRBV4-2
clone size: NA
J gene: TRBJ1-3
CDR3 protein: CASSELDSGNTIYF

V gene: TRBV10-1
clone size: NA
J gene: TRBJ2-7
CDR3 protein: CASSDAQPPGEQYF

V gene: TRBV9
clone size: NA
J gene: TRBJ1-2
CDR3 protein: CASSVGTGQANYGYTF

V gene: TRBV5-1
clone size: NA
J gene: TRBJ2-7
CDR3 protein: CASSFSGGTYEQYF

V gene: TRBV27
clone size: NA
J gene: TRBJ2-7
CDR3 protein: CASSSLPLRSGRGQYF

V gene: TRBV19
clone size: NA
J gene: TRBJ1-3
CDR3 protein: CASSAGQGPGNTIYF

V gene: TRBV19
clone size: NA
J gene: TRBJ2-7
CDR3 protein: CASSREHSGRGYEQYF

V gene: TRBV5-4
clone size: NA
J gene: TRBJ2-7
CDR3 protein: CASSLKGRQGPYEQYF

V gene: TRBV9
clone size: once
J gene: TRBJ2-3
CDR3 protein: CASRPVGTSGTSSQYF

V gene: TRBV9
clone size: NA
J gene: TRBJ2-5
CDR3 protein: CASSVGTQETQYF

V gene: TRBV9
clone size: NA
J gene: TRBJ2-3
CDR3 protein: CASSPLVTDTQYF

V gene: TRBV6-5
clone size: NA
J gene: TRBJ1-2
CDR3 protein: CASSYSEYYGYTF

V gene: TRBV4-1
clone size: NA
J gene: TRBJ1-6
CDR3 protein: CASSQAFSGWSSYNSPLHF

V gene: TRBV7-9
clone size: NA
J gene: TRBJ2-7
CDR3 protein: CASSSPGQPTYEQYF

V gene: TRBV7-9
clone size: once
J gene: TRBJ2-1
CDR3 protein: CASANWGGGPGYNEQFF

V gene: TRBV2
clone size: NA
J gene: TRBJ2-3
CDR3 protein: CASSGLVTDTQYF

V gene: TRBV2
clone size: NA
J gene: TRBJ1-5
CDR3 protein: CASSRQGASNQPQHF

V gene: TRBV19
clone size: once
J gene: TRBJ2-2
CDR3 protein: CASSRVGSGAGELFF

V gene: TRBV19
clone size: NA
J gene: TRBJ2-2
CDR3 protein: CASSIEVRSTGELFF

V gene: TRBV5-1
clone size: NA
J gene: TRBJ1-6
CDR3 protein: CASSLGTPYSPLHF

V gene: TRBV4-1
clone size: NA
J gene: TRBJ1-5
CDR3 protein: CASSQGTGSSYSNQPQHF

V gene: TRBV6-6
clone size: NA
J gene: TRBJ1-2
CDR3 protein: CASIGQGRGYTF

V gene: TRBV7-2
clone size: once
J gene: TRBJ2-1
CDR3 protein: CASSFTASGYNEQFF

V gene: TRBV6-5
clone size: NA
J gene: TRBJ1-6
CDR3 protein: CASSYRQVDSPLHF

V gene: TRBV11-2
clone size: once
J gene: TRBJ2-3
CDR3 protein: CASSLGQTGLAQYF

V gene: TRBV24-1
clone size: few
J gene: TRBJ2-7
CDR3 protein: CATSDVIGGRAGFDEQYF

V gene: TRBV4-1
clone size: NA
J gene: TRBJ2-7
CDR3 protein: CASSQASPQSGRSYEQYF